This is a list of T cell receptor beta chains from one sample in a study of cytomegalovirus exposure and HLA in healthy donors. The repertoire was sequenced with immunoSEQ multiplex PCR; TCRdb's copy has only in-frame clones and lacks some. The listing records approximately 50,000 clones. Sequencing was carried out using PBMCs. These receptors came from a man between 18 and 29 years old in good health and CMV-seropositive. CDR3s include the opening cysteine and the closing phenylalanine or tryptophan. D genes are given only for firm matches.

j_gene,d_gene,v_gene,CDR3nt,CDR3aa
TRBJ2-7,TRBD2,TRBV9,TGTGCCAGCAGCCGGGACTATTCCAGCGAGCAGTACTTC,CASSRDYSSEQYF
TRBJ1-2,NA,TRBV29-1,TGCAGCGTTGATCTCGGGGTTAACTATGGCTACACCTTC,CSVDLGVNYGYTF
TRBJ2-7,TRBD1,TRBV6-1,TGTGCCAGCAATCCGGGACAGGTATCCTACGAGCAGTACTTC,CASNPGQVSYEQYF
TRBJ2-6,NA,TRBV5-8,TGTGCCAGCAGCTTTTATTCCTCTGGGGCCAACGTCCTGACTTTC,CASSFYSSGANVLTF
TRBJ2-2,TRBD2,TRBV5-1,TGCGCCAGCAGCCTTACTAGCGGGACCACCGGGGAGCTGTTTTTT,CASSLTSGTTGELFF
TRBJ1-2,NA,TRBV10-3,TGTGCCATCAGTGAGTGGGGGGATGGCGGCTACACCTTC,CAISEWGDGGYTF
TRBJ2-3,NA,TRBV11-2,TGTGCCAGCAGCTTAGAGGGGCGGGGCTGGGCAGATACGCAGTATTTT,CASSLEGRGWADTQYF
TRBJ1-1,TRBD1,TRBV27,TGTGCCAGCAGTTTTGGGGACAGGGGGGGTTTGGGCACTGAAGCTTTCTTT,CASSFGDRGGLGTEAFF
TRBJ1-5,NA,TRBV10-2,TGCGCCAGCAGTTTGAGGGATCAGCCCCAGCATTTT,CASSLRDQPQHF
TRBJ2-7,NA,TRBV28,TGTGCCAGCAGCGCCGGGGTGGGAGGGGGTTTCTACGAGCAGTACTTC,CASSAGVGGGFYEQYF
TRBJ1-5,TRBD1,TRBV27,TGTGCCAGCAGTTCGGCCGGGACAGGGATAGGGCCTCAGCATTTT,CASSSAGTGIGPQHF
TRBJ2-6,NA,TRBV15,TGTGCCACCTCACAAAGCTCTGGGGCCAACGTCCTGACTTTC,CATSQSSGANVLTF
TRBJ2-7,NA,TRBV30,TGTGCCTCGAACCCAGGTGGCCCCTACGAGCAGTACTTC,CASNPGGPYEQYF
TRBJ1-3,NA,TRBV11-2,TGTGCCAGCAGCTTAGAGGGGCAAACCTCTGGAAACACCATATATTTT,CASSLEGQTSGNTIYF
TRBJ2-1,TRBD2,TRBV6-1,TGTGCCAGCATTCCGGGACTAGCGGGAGGAGTGGAGCAGTTCTTC,CASIPGLAGGVEQFF
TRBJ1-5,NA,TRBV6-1,TGTGCCAGCAGTGAACCAGGGTTGGAGAATCAGCCCCAGCATTTT,CASSEPGLENQPQHF
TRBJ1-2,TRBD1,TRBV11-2,TGTGCCAGCGGGACAGGGGGCTCCCATGGCTACACCTTC,CASGTGGSHGYTF
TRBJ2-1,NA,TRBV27,TGTGCCAGCAGTTCCCTAAAGTGGCAGTTCTTC,CASSSLKWQFF
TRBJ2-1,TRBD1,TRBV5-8,TGTGCCAGCAGTCTTGGACAGGGGACCTACAATGAGCAGTTCTTC,CASSLGQGTYNEQFF
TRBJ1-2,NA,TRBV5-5,TGTGCCAGCAGCTTTGGTGGGCAGAACTATGGCTACACCTTC,CASSFGGQNYGYTF
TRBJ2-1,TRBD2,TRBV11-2,TGTGCCAGCAGTGCGACTAGCGGAGGTTTAAATGAGCAGTTCTTC,CASSATSGGLNEQFF
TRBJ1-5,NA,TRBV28,TGTGCCAGCAGTCCGGGGGGGTATCAGCCCCAGCATTTT,CASSPGGYQPQHF
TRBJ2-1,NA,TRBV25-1,TGTGCCAGCACCCCGGGGGAACGCGAGCAGTTCTTC,CASTPGEREQFF
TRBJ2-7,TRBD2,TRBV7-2,TGTGCCAGCAGCTCAGGACTAGCGGGAGGGGGGAACGAGCAGTACTTC,CASSSGLAGGGNEQYF
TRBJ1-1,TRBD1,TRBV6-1,TGTGCCAGCAGTGAAGCTAGGCAGGGGGCTACTGAAGCTTTCTTT,CASSEARQGATEAFF
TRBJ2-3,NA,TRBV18,TGTGCCAGCTCACCCCAGAAATCCACAGATACGCAGTATTTT,CASSPQKSTDTQYF
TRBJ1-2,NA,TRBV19,TGTGCTCAAAGTGGGGGGTCACATGGCTACACCTTC,CAQSGGSHGYTF
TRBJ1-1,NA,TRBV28,TGTGCCAGCAGGACACAGGGGAACACTGAAGCTTTCTTT,CASRTQGNTEAFF
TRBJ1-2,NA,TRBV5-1,TGCGCCAGCAGCTTGGCCGCGGGGACCAACTATGGCTACACCTTC,CASSLAAGTNYGYTF
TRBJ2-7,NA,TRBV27,TGTGCCAGCAGTCCACTCATGCGGAGGAACGAGCAGTACTTC,CASSPLMRRNEQYF
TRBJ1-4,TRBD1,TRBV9,TGTGCCAGCAGCGTAGGGGACAGGGAGAGTGAAAAACTGTTTTTT,CASSVGDRESEKLFF
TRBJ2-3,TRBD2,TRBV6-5,TGTGCCAGCAGAAGGACTAGCGGGTTCACAGATACGCAGTATTTT,CASRRTSGFTDTQYF
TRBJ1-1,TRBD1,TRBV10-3,TGTGCCATCAGTGAGCCGGGACAGACTGAAGCTTTCTTT,CAISEPGQTEAFF
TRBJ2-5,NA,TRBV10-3,TGTGCCATCAGTACGAGCGGAGAAGGGGAGACCCAGTACTTC,CAISTSGEGETQYF
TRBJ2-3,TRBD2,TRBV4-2,TGTGCCAGCAGCCAAAATCCCCTAGCGGGTGGGGGGTATACGCAGTATTTT,CASSQNPLAGGGYTQYF
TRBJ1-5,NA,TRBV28,TGTGCCAGCAGTCAAACAGGGTGGTGGAGACCCCAGCATTTT,CASSQTGWWRPQHF
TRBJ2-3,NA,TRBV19,TGTGCCAGTAGTATTGCTCAGGGGGATACGCAGTATTTT,CASSIAQGDTQYF
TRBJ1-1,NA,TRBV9,TGTGCCAGCAGCGTAGGAGGGGGGGACGGTAGTGAAGCTTTCTTT,CASSVGGGDGSEAFF
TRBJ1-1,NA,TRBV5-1,TGCGCCAGCAGACCCAGACAGCTCGAGAACACTGAAGCTTTCTTT,CASRPRQLENTEAFF
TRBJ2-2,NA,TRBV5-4,TGTGCCAGCAGGGCTATAAACAGTCCGACCGGGGAGCTGTTTTTT,CASRAINSPTGELFF
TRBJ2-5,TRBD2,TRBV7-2,TGTGCCAGCAGCTCTAGCGGGAGGATAGAGACCCAGTACTTC,CASSSSGRIETQYF
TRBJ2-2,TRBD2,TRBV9,TGTGCCAGCAGCGCAGGACTAGCGGGAGGCACCGGGGAGCTGTTTTTT,CASSAGLAGGTGELFF
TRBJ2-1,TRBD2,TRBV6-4,TGTGCCAGCAGTGACTCTAGCGGGAGGGGTTACAATGAGCAGTTCTTC,CASSDSSGRGYNEQFF
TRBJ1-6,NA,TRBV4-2,TGTGCCAGCAGCCAACCCCTGGACAGCCCCAGCTCCTATAATTCACCCCTCCACTTT,CASSQPLDSPSSYNSPLHF
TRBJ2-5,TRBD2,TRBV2,TGTGCCAACCTTGGGGAGGGTCTGAAAGAGACCCAGTACTTC,CANLGEGLKETQYF
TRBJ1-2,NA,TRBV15,TGTGCCACCTCGGAGGCGGGGGCAGTGCTCTATGGCTACACCTTC,CATSEAGAVLYGYTF
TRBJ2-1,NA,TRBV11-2,TGTGCCAGCAGCGTCTTCGAGGGACAAAAGCAGTTCTTC,CASSVFEGQKQFF
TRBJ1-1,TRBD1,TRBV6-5,TGTGCCAGCAGAAGATACAGGGGTATGAACACTGAAGCTTTCTTT,CASRRYRGMNTEAFF
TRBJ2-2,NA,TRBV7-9,TGTGCCAGCAGCCTCGGGATCCCCGGGGAGCTGTTTTTT,CASSLGIPGELFF
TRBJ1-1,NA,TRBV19,TGTGCCAGTAGGGCCACAGCGAACACTGAAGCTTTCTTT,CASRATANTEAFF
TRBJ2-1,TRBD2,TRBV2,TGTGCCAGCAGTGAAGGGCTAGCGGGAGGTGGCAATGAGCAGTTCTTC,CASSEGLAGGGNEQFF
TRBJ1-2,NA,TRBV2,TGTGCCAGCAGTCTTCGGACTGCGGGCGATGGCTATGGCTACACCTTC,CASSLRTAGDGYGYTF
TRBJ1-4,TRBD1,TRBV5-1,TGCGCCAGCAGCTCGACAGGGGGTACTGAAAAACTGTTTTTT,CASSSTGGTEKLFF
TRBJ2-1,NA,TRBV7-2,TGTGCCAGCAGCTTAGCTTCCGGGACTGCGTACAATGAGCAGTTCTTC,CASSLASGTAYNEQFF
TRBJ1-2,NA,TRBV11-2,TGTGCCAGCAGCTTACAGGATAACTATGGCTACACCTTC,CASSLQDNYGYTF
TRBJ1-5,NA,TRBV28,TGTGCCAGCAGTTTTTCAGGGTACAATCAGCCCCAGCATTTT,CASSFSGYNQPQHF
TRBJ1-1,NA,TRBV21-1,TGTGCCAGCAGCAAAGGGAGGGAAGCTTTCTTT,CASSKGREAFF
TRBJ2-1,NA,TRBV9,TGTGCCAGCAGCGTAGGCCCCTCGGAGGAGCAGTTCTTC,CASSVGPSEEQFF
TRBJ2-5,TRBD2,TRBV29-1,TGCTCTTTCTGGCTAGCGGGAGAAGAGACCCAGTACTTC,CSFWLAGEETQYF